Following are 5 T cell receptor beta chains from one sample sequenced in a study of T cells in women clearing cervical HPV infection. Assay: immunoSEQ multiplex PCR; the TCRdb copy retains only in-frame clones and omits some. The sample has fewer than 30,000 clones. The specimen was blood buffy coat. These receptors originate from a woman aged 18-69 years with a cervical HPV16 infection that either progressed to CIN3+ or cleared (not recorded which).

Notes on this clone: The read falls 3 residues short of the CDR3 end, and the missing part is taken from the germline J gene. V is TRBV7-2 and J is TRBJ2-3; tentative D call: TRBD2 (6 bases). V was pared by 2 bases and J by 0 bases, with 9 bases between. The V gene's germline CDR1 is SGHTA and CDR2 FQGNSA. CDR3 length: 15 residues. This CDR3 is CASSLMRGSTDTQYF. CDR3 DNA (partial): TGTGCCAGCAGCTTAATGCGGGGAAGCACAGATACG.

The covered CDR3 bases are TGTGCCAGCAGTTTCCGGACTAGCGGGAGCACAGATACG. It specifies CASSFRTSGSTDT. The complete CDR3 protein is CASSFRTSGSTDTQYF. The chain has TRBV6-2 or TRBV6-3 and TRBJ2-3; the match to TRBD2 covers 11 bases. The CDR3 goes on 3 residues after the read ends, and that part is filled in from the germline J gene. Looked up from germline, CDR1 is MNHEY and CDR2 is SVGEGT. V lost 4 bases and J lost 0; bases outside the gene matches: 3. There are 16 residues in the CDR3.

With respect to this clone: The DNA ends 3 residues before the CDR3 does, and the rest of the CDR3 is filled in from the germline J gene. The chain is built from TRBV18 and TRBJ2-3; tentative D call: TRBD1 (6 bases). Trimming removed 4 bases from V and 2 bases from J, with 16 bases in between. CDR1 is KGHSH, CDR2 LQKENI, per germline. The CDR3 loop spans 16 amino acids. The DNA read from the CDR3 is TGTGCCAGCTCACTAAGAAGACAGGTGCACACAGATACG. Residues: CASSLRRQVHTDT. The CDR3, in full, reads CASSLRRQVHTDTQYF.

On this clone itself: From the germline J gene comes the end of the CDR3, since the read stops 3 residues before it. The V gene is TRBV19, the J gene TRBJ1-5; D remains ambiguous. CDR1 is LNHDA, CDR2 SQIVND, per germline (reference sequence). The CDR3 length is 16 residues. Trimming cost V 3 bases and J 0 bases, with 12 bases left between them. The CDR3 bases that were read are TGTGCCAGTAGTATCTATCGAACTTATAGCAATCAGCCC. Its translation is CASSIYRTYSNQP. The CDR3, in full, reads CASSIYRTYSNQPQHF.

Concerning this clone itself: The sequence runs out 3 residues before the end of the CDR3; the remainder is reconstructed from the germline J gene. The V gene is TRBV5-6, the J gene TRBJ2-5; weak D call: TRBD1 (5 bases). Trimming removed 6 bases from V and 2 bases from J, with 14 bases in between. This CDR3 contains 14 residues. CDR1 and CDR2 (germline): SGHDT, YYEEEE. CDR3: CASMEQGNQETQYF. The DNA read from the CDR3 is TGTGCCAGCATGGAGCAGGGCAATCAAGAGACC.